This TCR beta chain originates from a study of cytotoxic CD8 clonotypes in ibrutinib-treated CLL. Across the study: By median around 69 months, 12 had progressed and approximately 15 stayed remitted; responses had been 2 complete and approximately 24 partial.

Study-level results: Public clonotypes were seen rarely and were contracted or stable on treatment.

The data were produced by immunoSEQ multiplex PCR, yet TCRdb's version contains in-frame clones alone and is incomplete. The data show under 200,000 clones, with about 84% seen just once and about 4.5% held by the top ten. This CDR3 spans 15 amino acids. Germline V lookup: CDR1 MDHEN, CDR2 SYDVKM. Deletions cut 4 bases from V and 0 bases from J, with 11 bases between. Points on this clone: The antigen remains undetermined.

Specimen: PBMCs, collected after 24 months of ibrutinib treatment. The chain recombines TRBV28 with TRBJ2-3; D might be TRBD2 (6 bases). This TCR came from a human donor with chronic lymphocytic leukemia. For the CDR3, the DNA is TGTGCCAGCAGTTCGATAGCGGCTAGCACAGATACGCAGTATTTT. It translates to CASSSIAASTDTQYF.